A single T cell receptor beta chain is shown here with its context. These data belong to a study of PD-L1 blockade in urothelial cancer. This table comes from immunoSEQ multiplex PCR, and its TCRdb copy is limited to in-frame clones, with some not included. The sample gives 50,000 to 75,000 clones, about 81% of which show up once; 1.5% to 2% is in the top ten. Time point denoted: pretreatment peripheral blood. The CDR3 has 15 residues. V trimming: 4 bases; J trimming: 7 bases; junction bases outside the gene matches: 8. The germline V gene has CDR1 ENHRY and CDR2 SYGVKD. This sample comprised PBMCs, obtained around atezolizumab (anti-PD-L1) treatment. This chain uses TRBV10-3 with TRBJ2-1; 9 nucleotides line up with TRBD2. This clonotype originated in a man between 65 and 85 years old with urothelial cancer. CDR3 region: CAISVGGRGFNEQFF. The DNA of the CDR3 is TGTGCCATCAGTGTGGGCGGGAGGGGGTTTAATGAGCAGTTCTTC.